The 2 T cell receptor beta chains below come from one sample, sequenced in a study of healthy donors' naive CD4 and CD8 T cells. Each TCR library used 400 to 600 ng of total RNA and a linear amplification protocol. Using its own MiXCR run on the reads, TCRdb lists one record per CDR3 protein. The sample has about 180,000 distinct CDR3 sequences; nearly 75% are singletons. The specimen was naive CD4+ and CD8+ T cells sorted from blood, pooled from several donors. The receptors derive from a pool of human donors in good health; the sample pools cells from several healthy donors.

The J gene is TRBJ2-3, the V gene TRBV12-3 or TRBV12-4; no definite D call. Trimming shortened V by 6 bases and J by 2 bases, and 6 bases separated the two germline ends. The CDR3 is made up of 12 amino acids. CDR3 amino acids: CASRKFTDTQYF. As DNA, the CDR3 is TGTGCCAGCAGAAAGTTCACAGATACGCAGTATTTT.

The V and J genes are TRBV6-5 and TRBJ1-1; the D gene is possibly TRBD1 (6 bases). V was pared by 0 bases and J by 0 bases, with 8 bases between. In germline, CDR1 is MNHEY, CDR2 SVGAGI. The CDR3 is 15 amino acids. The CDR3 DNA reads TGTGCCAGCAGTTACTCAACAGGGATGAACACTGAAGCTTTCTTT. Translating gives CASSYSTGMNTEAFF.